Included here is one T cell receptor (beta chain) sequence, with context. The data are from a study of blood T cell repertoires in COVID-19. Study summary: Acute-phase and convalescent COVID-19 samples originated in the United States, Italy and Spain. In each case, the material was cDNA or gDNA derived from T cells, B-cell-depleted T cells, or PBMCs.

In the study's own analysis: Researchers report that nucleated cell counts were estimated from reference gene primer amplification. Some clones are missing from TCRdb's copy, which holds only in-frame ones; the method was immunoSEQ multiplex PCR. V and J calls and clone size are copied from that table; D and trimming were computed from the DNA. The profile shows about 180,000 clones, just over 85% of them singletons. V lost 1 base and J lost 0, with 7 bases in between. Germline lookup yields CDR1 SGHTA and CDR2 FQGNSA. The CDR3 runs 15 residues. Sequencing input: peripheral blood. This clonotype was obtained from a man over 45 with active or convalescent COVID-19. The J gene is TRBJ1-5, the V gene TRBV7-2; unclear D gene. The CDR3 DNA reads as TGTGCCAGCAGCTTAGGAGGAAGTAGCAATCAGCCCCAGCATTTT. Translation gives CASSLGGSSNQPQHF.